These 14 T cell receptor beta chains came from one sample sequenced in a study of cytomegalovirus exposure and HLA in healthy donors listed by TCRdb under 2017. Library method: the immunoSEQ multiplex PCR assay. For the multiplex PCR, a mixture combining 60 forward primers for TCR Vbeta segments and 13 reverse primers for TCR Jbeta segments was used. TCRdb's version of the immuneACCESS table is confined to in-frame rearrangements and falls short of the full clone set. An unresolved V gene accounts for under half of the shortfall where checked; the remainder is of unknown origin. The sample table holds 150,000 to 180,000 clones, of which 80% were seen once. The ten largest clones represent over 5% of the sample. Sequencing was done on a sample of PBMCs. The source is a woman aged 40 to 55 in good health and CMV-seropositive.

J is TRBJ1-1 and V is TRBV7-9, with TRBD1 matching 8 bases. The CDR3 totals 14 residues. V lost 6 bases, J lost 1 base, and 4 bases stayed unmatched. Germline CDR1 is SEHNR and CDR2 is FQNEAQ (reference sequence). The CDR3 spells CASSRTGQNTEAFF. CDR3 nucleotides: TGTGCCAGCAGTCGGACAGGGCAGAACACTGAAGCTTTCTTT.

This clone has a single count. The chain links TRBV5-6 to TRBJ2-7; weak D call: TRBD1 (5 bases). Germline V gene lookup returns CDR1 SGHDT and CDR2 YYEEEE. V was trimmed by 2 bases and J by 3 bases, leaving 9 bases between them. The CDR3 sequence is 13 residues long. This CDR3 is CASSFGASYEQYF. Written as DNA, the CDR3 is TGTGCCAGCAGCTTTGGGGCCAGCTACGAGCAGTACTTC.

This chain connects TRBV5-5 to TRBJ2-3; D remains unclear. Per the germline V gene, CDR1 is SGHKS and CDR2 is YYEKEE (reference sequence). The CDR3 totals 14 residues. V lost 1 base and J lost 0, with 6 bases in between. The DNA for the CDR3 is TGTGCCAGCAGCTTGCAGGATAGCACAGATACGCAGTATTTT. Translating gives CASSLQDSTDTQYF.

The chain recombines TRBV5-1 with TRBJ2-1; 14 bases fit TRBD2. From germline, CDR1 is SGHRS and CDR2 YFSETQ. With 3 bases clipped from V and 1 base from J, the junction kept 9 bases outside the gene matches. The CDR3 is 19 amino acids. Here the CDR3 DNA reads TGCGCCAGCAGCTCGACTAGCGGGAGGGCCAAAGGGTCCTACAATGAGCAGTTCTTC. This codes for CASSSTSGRAKGSYNEQFF.

This chain uses TRBV6-5 with TRBJ2-3, with TRBD2 matching 8 bases. V dropped 6 bases and J dropped 2; count of bases not matched to a gene: 4. This CDR3 contains 14 residues. CDR1 MNHEY and CDR2 SVGAGI come from the germline V gene. The CDR3 spells CASRFSGTTDTQYF. Written as DNA, the CDR3 is TGTGCCAGCAGGTTTAGCGGGACCACAGATACGCAGTATTTT.

This clone was detected only once. V usage is TRBV7-9 and J usage is TRBJ1-2; TRBD1 is a possible D gene (6 bases). CDR3 length equals 16 residues. Germline V gives CDR1 SEHNR, CDR2 FQNEAQ (reference sequence). Trimming stripped 5 bases from V and 6 bases from J, with 22 bases between. The CDR3 DNA sequence: TGTGCCAGCAGCCCTAGTGGGACATACGGATCTCATGGCTACACCTTC. Translation: CASSPSGTYGSHGYTF.

The chain is built from TRBV5-1 and TRBJ1-1, with 12 bases matching TRBD1. Germline V gives CDR1 SGHRS, CDR2 YFSETQ. Trimming removed 3 bases from V and 1 base from J; junction bases left unmatched: 16. This CDR3 comprises 20 residues. The CDR3 region is CASSSKPLTGTGGGNTEAFF. CDR3 nucleotide sequence: TGCGCCAGCAGCTCGAAACCATTAACCGGGACAGGGGGCGGGAACACTGAAGCTTTCTTT.

The CDR3 bases are TGCGCCAGCAGCCACGGGGCTAGCGGGATCGAGCAGTACTTC. Translation gives CASSHGASGIEQYF. V is TRBV4-1 and J is TRBJ2-7, with 9 bases matching TRBD2. Germline loops: CDR1 MGHRA, CDR2 YSYEKL. The CDR3 consists of 14 residues. V shed 3 bases and J 6 bases; nucleotides not matched to a gene: 6.

This clone has a handful of counts. V gene TRBV6-6 combines with J gene TRBJ1-1, with D possibly TRBD1 on 5 matching bases. The CDR3 consists of 14 residues. V lost 7 bases and J 4 bases, leaving 16 bases between the germline ends. CDR1 and CDR2 (germline): MNHNY, SVGAGI (reference sequence). CDR3 amino acids: CASNRVRVGTEAFF. Written as DNA, the CDR3 is TGTGCCAGCAACCGGGTCAGGGTCGGCACTGAAGCTTTCTTT.

This clone has just one count. The rearrangement joins TRBV30 to TRBJ1-5; the D gene is possibly TRBD1 (6 bases). V dropped 2 bases and J dropped 4 bases, with 12 bases sitting between them. Germline-derived CDR1 and CDR2 are GTSNPN and SVGIG (reference sequence). The CDR3 extends over 14 amino acids. This chain's CDR3 is CAWSRGGGNQPQHF. The DNA of the CDR3 is TGTGCCTGGAGTAGAGGGGGGGGGAATCAGCCCCAGCATTTT.

This clone was recorded a few times. The V gene is TRBV5-1, the J gene TRBJ1-1; the D gene is possibly TRBD1 (5 bases). V lost 3 bases and J 3 bases, leaving 9 bases between the germline ends. CDR3 length: 13 residues. Germline values: CDR1 SGHRS, CDR2 YFSETQ. The DNA for the CDR3 is TGCGCCAGCAGCTCGGGGGGGGACACTGAAGCTTTCTTT. Its translation is CASSSGGDTEAFF.

This clone has only a few counts. The chain carries TRBV19 and TRBJ2-7; 13 bases match TRBD2. The CDR3 spans 18 residues. Trimming at V came to 1 base and at J to 1 base, leaving 7 bases not matched to a gene. Per germline, CDR1 LNHDA and CDR2 SQIVND (reference sequence). The CDR3 DNA follows: TGTGCCAGTAGTATAGGGACTAGCGGGAGTTCCAGTTCCTACGAGCAGTACTTC. Residues: CASSIGTSGSSSSYEQYF.

The CDR3 spells CASSPTTDQPQHF. DNA for the CDR3: TGTGCCAGCTCACCCACGACAGATCAGCCCCAGCATTTT. J is TRBJ1-5 and V is TRBV18, with a weak D call TRBD1 (5 bases). V shed 3 bases and J shed 5 bases, with 8 bases lying between them. The CDR3 length is 13 residues. Germline assignment: CDR1 KGHSH and CDR2 LQKENI. Drawing the rest from reference TRBV18 and TRBJ1-5, the complete variable domain is NAGVMQNPRHLVRRRGQEARLRCSPMKGHSHVYWYRQLPEEGLKFMVYLQKENIIDESGMPKERFSAEFPKEGPSILRIQQVVRGDSAAYFCASSPTTDQPQHFGDGTRLSIL.

The V and J genes are TRBV6-1 and TRBJ2-7; D gene uncertain. V dropped 3 bases and J dropped 0 bases, with 9 bases sitting between them. This CDR3 region has 14 residues. From germline, CDR1 is MNHNS and CDR2 SASEGT. CDR3 sequence: CASSENMVSYEQYF. CDR3 DNA: TGTGCCAGCAGTGAGAACATGGTCTCCTACGAGCAGTACTTC.